This passage covers 6 T cell receptor beta chains from one sample sequenced in a study of shared clonotypes between healthy human individuals. Assay used: immunoSEQ multiplex PCR; TCRdb lists only in-frame clones, some missing. This sample carries roughly 2.5 million clones, 85% to 95% of them seen once, and the ten largest clones take roughly 0.14%. Sequenced sample: naive CD4+ T cells sorted from blood. Subset: CD45RA+ positively selected. Source of these receptors: a man aged 18 to 30 in good health.

V gene TRBV2 combines with J gene TRBJ1-4, with D possibly matching TRBD1 (6 bases). Trimming shortened V by 4 bases and J by 5 bases, and 11 bases separated the two germline ends. Germline V gives CDR1 SNHLY, CDR2 FYNNEI. The length of the CDR3 is 14 residues. The CDR3 reads CASSVQGNNEKLFF. In DNA form, the CDR3 reads TGTGCCAGCAGTGTGCAGGGGAACAATGAAAAACTGTTTTTT.

In the case of this clone: Other nucleotide sequences from this sample produce the same CDR3. J is TRBJ1-5 and V is TRBV27; no clear D. The germline gives CDR1 MNHEY, CDR2 SMNVEV (reference sequence). Between the trimmed V and J ends, which lost 3 bases and 4 bases, there was a span of 10 bases. The CDR3 has 14 amino acids. The CDR3 coding sequence is TGTGCCAGCAGTTTTCGAGGGAGGAATCAGCCCCAGCATTTT. This translates into CASSFRGRNQPQHF.

V usage is TRBV4-1 and J usage is TRBJ2-1; 9 bases map to TRBD1. There are 12 residues in the CDR3. Germline V CDR1 and CDR2: MGHRA, YSYEKL. Trimming at V came to 3 bases and at J to 15 bases, leaving 6 bases not matched to a gene. The CDR3 DNA is TGCGCCAGCAGCCAGGACAGGGGAATGCCGTTCTTC. This sequence encodes CASSQDRGMPFF.

The rearrangement links TRBV7-2 to TRBJ2-1; D not resolved. The germline gives CDR1 SGHTA, CDR2 FQGNSA. V lost 0 bases and J lost 5, with 14 bases in between. The CDR3 covers 16 residues. The CDR3 region has the DNA TGTGCCAGCAGCTTAGCGGTACTACGCAACAACAATGAGCAGTTCTTC. Translation: CASSLAVLRNNNEQFF.

V gene TRBV25-1 combines with J gene TRBJ1-1; D unresolved. The germline gives CDR1 MGHDK, CDR2 SYGVNS. This CDR3 spans 12 amino acids. The germline V and J ends were trimmed by 7 bases and 0 bases, with 6 bases remaining between them. CDR3 DNA: TGTGCCAGCATTGGAGTGAACACTGAAGCTTTCTTT. Translation gives CASIGVNTEAFF.

The chain recombines TRBV30 with TRBJ2-3, with TRBD2 matching 12 bases. Germline trimming cut 4 bases from V and 7 bases from J; bases unmatched to any gene: 3. Looked up from germline, CDR1 is GTSNPN and CDR2 is SVGIG (reference sequence). The CDR3 runs to 13 residues. The chain's CDR3 is CAWTSGRDYTQYF. CDR3 sequence (DNA): TGTGCCTGGACTAGCGGGAGGGATTATACGCAGTATTTT.